This is a list of T cell receptor beta chains from one sample in a study of T cell changes during pregnancy in multiple sclerosis. Assay used: immunoSEQ multiplex PCR; TCRdb lists only in-frame clones, some missing. The data show tens of thousands of clones, roughly nine tenths seen once. The sample in question was peripheral blood, obtained after pregnancy. The receptors were gathered from a female donor in good health, enrolled as a control in a pregnancy study. The CDR3 runs from the conserved cysteine through the conserved F or W. Fields, in order: V gene, clone size, CDR3 protein. Expanded clones are given a class, and other clones once, few, many or no size at all.

>TRBV7-9|.
CASSPSGSAQPQHF
>TRBV7-2|.
CASSPSTSGWYEQYF
>TRBV25-1|.
CASSVQGDYGYTF
>TRBV6-6|.
CASSSTGRETQYF
>TRBV9|.
CASSEDGSSYEQYF
>TRBV6-4|.
CASSDSMGSGYTGELFF
>TRBV6-1|.
CASKYRGLETQYF
>TRBV7-6|.
CASSPILGRGHHNYGYTF
>TRBV18|.
CASSPSLLANTEAFF
>TRBV7-9|.
CASSDGLGSNQPQHF
>TRBV7-3|.
CASSLLPGGQVSSPLHF
>TRBV11-2|few
CASSLYSGEGVYEQYF
>TRBV2|.
CASSGGPNRGHGYTF
>TRBV7-2|.
CASSWGTGVGEQYF
>TRBV29-1|.
CSVEGWRTGNNEQFF
>TRBV7-9|.
CASSLVSPTTYGYTF
>TRBV5-8|.
CASSRRGTEAFF
>TRBV5-1|.
CASSLGADRVDTEAFF